This TCR beta chain was recorded in a study of neoadjuvant anti-PD-1 for oral cavity cancer (dated by TCRdb to the early 2020s). As for the study more broadly: Before undergoing curative-intent surgical resection, most patients got three to four biweekly nivolumab doses at 3 mg/kg. There were roughly 11 patients in the parent correlative cohort, and the response rate was less than 40%. Responders were defined as patients with complete response, partial response or stable disease by RECIST 1.1; non-responders were defined as patients with progression. Patients who did not progress were given a fourth nivolumab dose at about day 43 and had definitive surgical resection on days 50-56.

This specimen's time point label, per the study, means: before neoadjuvant nivolumab. Patients were newly diagnosed with stage II-IVA oral cavity squamous cell carcinoma and had received no prior systemic or radiation treatment. Everyone in the cohort had locally advanced, HPV-negative oral cavity squamous cell carcinoma. Peripheral blood mononuclear cells were analyzed directly, without maintenance or expansion in culture. The samples were obtained from a longitudinal correlative study of a single-arm phase II trial testing neoadjuvant nivolumab in oral cavity squamous cell carcinoma. Genomic DNA-based TCRbeta sequencing was performed on subject-matched pre- and post-treatment PBMCs and tumors from three responders and three non-responders. Peripheral blood mononuclear cells were collected before nivolumab treatment and again after treatment, at the time of surgery. The Maxwell RSC DNA from Cells kit was used to isolate genomic DNA from PBMCs.

For deep sequencing, PBMC libraries mostly used roughly 470 ng of input genomic DNA, with six replicates for each sample. The immunoSEQ hsTCRbeta kit was used to prepare TCRbeta libraries, following the manufacturer's instructions. The finished libraries were brought together in one pool at approximately 3 nM, which was then read using an Illumina NovaSeq 6000 S4 flow cell. In the paper's pipeline: Raw data preprocessing and quality control were performed with the immunoSEQ Analyzer. The analysis was restricted to productive rearrangements, with each unique CDR3 amino acid sequence defining a clonotype. Repertoire clonality was estimated as the Gini-Simpson index, which was calculated using the R package tcR. Gini indices were compared with Student's t test, and associations with tumor size change were assessed by Pearson correlation. Entries here come from immuneACCESS through TCRdb and include only in-frame sequences with V and J called. Some clones fail to appear in such tables; in the studies checked, an unresolved V gene covers under half of the shortfall, and the cause of the remainder is unknown. V, J and clone size are those of that table, while D and trimming were read from the DNA. The table for this sample lists approximately 37,000 clones; about 87% of them were counted only once. Of the sample, 3% to 4% falls within the top ten clones.

As regards this clone: Its antigen specificity is not known. No much larger clone is present one base from it, and per-base qualities are unavailable.

What the work shows at the level of the full study, not this receptor alone: After neoadjuvant nivolumab, significantly higher T cell clonality (Gini index) was found within PBMCs in non-responders than in responders. Only a few patients per response group were included in the TCR analyses, and the authors called for validation in larger cohorts. Higher pretreatment blood Treg/Th17 ratios correlated with both higher pretreatment blood TCRbeta clonality and lower post-treatment tumor TCRbeta clonality.

Sequenced material: PBMCs, taken before nivolumab (anti-PD-1) treatment. This sequence originates from a person between 40 and 80 years old with oral cavity squamous cell carcinoma.

The sequence in DNA is TGTGCCAGCAGCTTCGCGGCAGGCTTTCTCCGAAACACCATATATTTT. Its protein reads: CASSFAAGFLRNTIYF. The chain is made from TRBV5-6 and TRBJ1-3, with no confidently assigned D gene. Trimming takes 2 bases from V and 5 bases from J, and the germline ends sit 17 bases apart. CDR3 length: 16 amino acids, cysteine to phenylalanine. Only CDR3 DNA is held: 48 bases, read in frame from base 1. The germline V gene supplies CDR1 SGHDT and CDR2 YYEEEE.